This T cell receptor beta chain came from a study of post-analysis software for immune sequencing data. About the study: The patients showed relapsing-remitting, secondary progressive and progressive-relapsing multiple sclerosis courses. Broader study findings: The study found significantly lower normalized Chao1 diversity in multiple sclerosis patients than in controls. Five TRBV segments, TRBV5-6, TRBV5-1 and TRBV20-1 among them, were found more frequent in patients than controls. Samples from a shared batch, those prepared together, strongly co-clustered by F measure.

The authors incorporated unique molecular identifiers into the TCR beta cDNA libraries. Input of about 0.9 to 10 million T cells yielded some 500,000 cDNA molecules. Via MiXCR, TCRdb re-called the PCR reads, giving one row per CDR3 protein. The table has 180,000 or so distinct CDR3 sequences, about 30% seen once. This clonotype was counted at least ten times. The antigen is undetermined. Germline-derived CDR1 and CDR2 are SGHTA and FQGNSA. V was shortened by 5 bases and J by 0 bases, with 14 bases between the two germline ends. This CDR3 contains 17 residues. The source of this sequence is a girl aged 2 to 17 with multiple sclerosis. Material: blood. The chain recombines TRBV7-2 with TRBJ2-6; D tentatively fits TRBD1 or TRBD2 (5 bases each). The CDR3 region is CASSAPGRYSGANVLTF. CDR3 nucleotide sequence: TGTGCCAGCAGCGCCCCGGGACGGTACTCTGGGGCCAACGTCCTGACTTTC.